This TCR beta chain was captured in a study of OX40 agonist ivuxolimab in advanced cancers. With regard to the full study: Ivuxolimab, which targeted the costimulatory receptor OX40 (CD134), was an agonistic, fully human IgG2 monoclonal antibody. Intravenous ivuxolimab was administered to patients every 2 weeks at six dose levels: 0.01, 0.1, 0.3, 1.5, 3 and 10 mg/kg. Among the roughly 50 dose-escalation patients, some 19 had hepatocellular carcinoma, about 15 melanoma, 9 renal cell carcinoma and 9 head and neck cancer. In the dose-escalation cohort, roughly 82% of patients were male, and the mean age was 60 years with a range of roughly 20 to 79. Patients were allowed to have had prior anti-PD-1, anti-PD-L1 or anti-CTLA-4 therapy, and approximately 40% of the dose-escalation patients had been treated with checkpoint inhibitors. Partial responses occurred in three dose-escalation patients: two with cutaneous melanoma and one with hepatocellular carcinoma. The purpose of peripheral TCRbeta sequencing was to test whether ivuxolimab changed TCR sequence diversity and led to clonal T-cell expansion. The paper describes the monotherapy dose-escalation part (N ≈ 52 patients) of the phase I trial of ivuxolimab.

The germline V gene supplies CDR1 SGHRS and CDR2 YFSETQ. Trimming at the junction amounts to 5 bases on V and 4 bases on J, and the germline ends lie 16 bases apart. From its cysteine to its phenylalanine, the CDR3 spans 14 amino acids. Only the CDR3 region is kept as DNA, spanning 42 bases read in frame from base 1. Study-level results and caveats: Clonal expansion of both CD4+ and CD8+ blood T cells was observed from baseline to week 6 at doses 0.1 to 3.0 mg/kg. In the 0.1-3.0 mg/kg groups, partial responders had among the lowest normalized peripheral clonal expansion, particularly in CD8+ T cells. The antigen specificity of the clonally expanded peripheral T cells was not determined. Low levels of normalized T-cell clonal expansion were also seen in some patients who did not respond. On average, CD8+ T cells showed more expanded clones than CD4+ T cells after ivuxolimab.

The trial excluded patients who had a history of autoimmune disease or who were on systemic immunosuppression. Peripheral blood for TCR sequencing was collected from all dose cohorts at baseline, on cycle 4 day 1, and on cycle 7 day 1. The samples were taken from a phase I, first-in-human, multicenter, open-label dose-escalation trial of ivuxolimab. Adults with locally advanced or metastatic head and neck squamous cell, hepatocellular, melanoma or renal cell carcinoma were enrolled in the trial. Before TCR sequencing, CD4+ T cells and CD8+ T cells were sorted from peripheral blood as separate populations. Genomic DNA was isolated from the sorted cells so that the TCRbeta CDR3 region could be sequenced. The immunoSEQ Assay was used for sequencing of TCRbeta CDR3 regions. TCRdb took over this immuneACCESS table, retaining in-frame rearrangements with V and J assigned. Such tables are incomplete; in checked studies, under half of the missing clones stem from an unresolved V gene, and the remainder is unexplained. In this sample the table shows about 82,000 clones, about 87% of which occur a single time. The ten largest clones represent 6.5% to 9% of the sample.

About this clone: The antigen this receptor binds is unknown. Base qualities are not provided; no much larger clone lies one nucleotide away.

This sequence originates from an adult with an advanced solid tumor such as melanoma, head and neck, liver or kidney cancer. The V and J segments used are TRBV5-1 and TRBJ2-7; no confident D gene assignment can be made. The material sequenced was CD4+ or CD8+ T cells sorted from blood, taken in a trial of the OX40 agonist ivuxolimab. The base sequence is TGCGCCAGCAGTCCCGGACGGCTACGGTACGAGCAGTACTTC. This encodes CASSPGRLRYEQYF.